The entry below describes one TCR beta chain. The antigen remains undetermined. Other DNA sequences of this sample code for an identical CDR3. The sample comes from a study of shared clonotypes between healthy human individuals. At the level of the study: Donors had three CD4 naive, three CD4 memory, two CD8 naive and one CD8 memory plate apiece. The study, taken as a whole, reports: In a handful of donors, about 5% of naive CD4 clonotypes appeared in common.

The investigators split CD4+ cells into a CD45RA+ naive subset and a CD45RA-negative memory subset. Deep level was the assay's run setting. Only in-frame clones appear in the TCRdb table, and some are missing; sequencing was by immunoSEQ multiplex PCR. The table has roughly 1,500,000 clones, 95% to 99% seen once. V was pared by 0 bases and J by 0 bases, with 2 bases of the junction left unmatched. The germline gives CDR1 SGHRS, CDR2 YFSETQ. This CDR3 is built from 18 residues. The V call is TRBV5-1, the J call TRBJ2-3; 15 positions match TRBD2. This TCR came from a man younger than 45 in good health. Sequencing used naive CD4+ T cells sorted from blood. Regarding subset: CD45RA+ positively selected. CDR3 region: CASSLGGLAGGSTDTQYF. The DNA of the CDR3 is TGCGCCAGCAGCTTGGGGGGACTAGCGGGAGGTAGCACAGATACGCAGTATTTT.